This T cell receptor beta chain was identified during a study of T-cell memory formation after mild COVID-19. Looking at the study overall: Largely, TCR clusters stayed within a single donor.

Per germline, CDR1 LGHNA and CDR2 YSLEER. The ends were cut back, 0 bases at V and 8 bases at J, with 13 bases in the middle. This CDR3 has 14 residues. A word on this clonotype: As yet, its antigen is unknown.

General study findings and limits: Clones that contracted from day 15 to 85 were balanced CD4/CD8, while later expanders leaned CD4+.

5'RACE, which relied on constant-segment primers, yielded TCR alpha and TCR beta cDNA libraries carrying sample barcodes and UMIs. TCRdb redid the calling of the 5' RACE reads with MiXCR, one entry per CDR3 protein. The table records 300,000 to 400,000 distinct CDR3 sequences, around 27% of them present only once. V usage is TRBV4-3 and J usage is TRBJ1-2; D possibly corresponds to TRBD1 (6 bases). The receptor comes from an adult woman who had mild COVID-19 (a few samples of this study predate the infection). Cell type and time point are not known. Sequences were obtained from PBMCs or a T cell subset sorted from them (not recorded which). CDR3 bases: TGCGCCAGCAGCCAAGATCCGGGGGCGGGAGGCTACACCTTC. Encoded protein: CASSQDPGAGGYTF.